This TCR beta chain was observed in a study of glioma-infiltrating T cells after dendritic cell vaccination. The table came from immunoSEQ multiplex PCR; TCRdb's copy has only in-frame clones and leaves some out. The repertoire holds more than 100,000 clones, with roughly four fifths as singletons. CDR3 size: 14 residues. Germline CDR1 reads LGHNA; CDR2 reads YSLEER. V lost 1 base, J lost 9 bases, and 13 bases lay in between. This clone has only one observation. The starting material was blood, obtained before dendritic cell vaccination. The chain is built from TRBV4-3 and TRBJ2-1; unclear D gene. This clonotype was obtained from a human donor with glioblastoma. CDR3 sequence (DNA): TGCGCCAGCAGCCAAGTCCCAGCTAGGCGTGAGCAGTTCTTC. Protein sequence: CASSQVPARREQFF.